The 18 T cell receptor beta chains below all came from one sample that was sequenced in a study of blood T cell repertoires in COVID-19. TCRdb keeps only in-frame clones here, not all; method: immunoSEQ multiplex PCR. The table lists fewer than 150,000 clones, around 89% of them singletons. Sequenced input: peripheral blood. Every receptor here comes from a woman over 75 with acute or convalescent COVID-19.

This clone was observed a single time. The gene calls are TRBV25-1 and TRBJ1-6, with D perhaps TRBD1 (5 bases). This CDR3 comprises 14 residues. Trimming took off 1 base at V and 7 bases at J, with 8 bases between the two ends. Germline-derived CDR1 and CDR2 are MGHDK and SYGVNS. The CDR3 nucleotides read TGTGCCAGCAGTGAATGGGGGGACAATTCACCCCTCCACTTT. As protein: CASSEWGDNSPLHF.

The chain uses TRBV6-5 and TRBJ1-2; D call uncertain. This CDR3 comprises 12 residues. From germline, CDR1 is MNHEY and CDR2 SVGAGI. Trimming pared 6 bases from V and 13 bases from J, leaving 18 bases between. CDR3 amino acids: CASSDRFTAGTF. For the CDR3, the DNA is TGTGCCAGCAGCGATCGGTTCACCGCAGGCACCTTC.

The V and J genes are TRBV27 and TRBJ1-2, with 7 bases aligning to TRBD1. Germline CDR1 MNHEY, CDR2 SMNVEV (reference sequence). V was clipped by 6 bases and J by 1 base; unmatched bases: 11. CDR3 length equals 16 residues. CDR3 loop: CASSSTGPILNYGYTF. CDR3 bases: TGTGCCAGCAGCTCGACAGGGCCAATTCTTAACTATGGCTACACCTTC.

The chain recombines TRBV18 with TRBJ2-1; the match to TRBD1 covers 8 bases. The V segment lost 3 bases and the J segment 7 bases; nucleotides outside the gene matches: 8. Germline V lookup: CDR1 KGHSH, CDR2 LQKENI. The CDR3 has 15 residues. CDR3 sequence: CASSPLGQGANEQFF. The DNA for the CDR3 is TGTGCCAGCTCACCGCTAGGGCAGGGGGCGAATGAGCAGTTCTTC.

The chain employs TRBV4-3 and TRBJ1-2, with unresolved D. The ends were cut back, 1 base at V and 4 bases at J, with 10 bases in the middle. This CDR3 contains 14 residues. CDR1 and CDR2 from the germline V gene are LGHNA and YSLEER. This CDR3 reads CASSQGLAVYGYTF. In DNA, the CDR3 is TGCGCCAGCAGCCAAGGCCTGGCAGTCTATGGCTACACCTTC.

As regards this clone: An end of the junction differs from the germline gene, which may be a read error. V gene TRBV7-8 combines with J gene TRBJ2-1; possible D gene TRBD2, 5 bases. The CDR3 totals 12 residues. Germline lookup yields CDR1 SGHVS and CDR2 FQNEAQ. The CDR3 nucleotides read TGTGCCAGCAGCCTCCCCGGGGTTCACCCTCTCTTC. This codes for CASSLPGVHPLF.

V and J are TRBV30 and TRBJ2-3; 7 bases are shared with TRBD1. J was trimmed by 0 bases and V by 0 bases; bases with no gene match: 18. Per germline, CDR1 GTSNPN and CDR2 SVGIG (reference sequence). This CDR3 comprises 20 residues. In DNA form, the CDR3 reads TGTGCCTGGAGTGTATCCAACCACCTCAAAGGACAGGCTAGCACAGATACGCAGTATTTT. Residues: CAWSVSNHLKGQASTDTQYF.

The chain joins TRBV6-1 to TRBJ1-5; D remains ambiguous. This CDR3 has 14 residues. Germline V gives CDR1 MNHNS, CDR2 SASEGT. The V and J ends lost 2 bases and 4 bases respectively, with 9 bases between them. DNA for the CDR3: TGTGCCAGCAGTGAAACCAGAACAAATCAGCCCCAGCATTTT. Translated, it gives CASSETRTNQPQHF.

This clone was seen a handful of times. The CDR3 sequence is CASSPGTGGTYEQYF. In DNA form, the CDR3 reads TGCGCCAGCAGCCCAGGGACAGGGGGGACCTACGAGCAGTACTTC. V is TRBV5-1 and J is TRBJ2-7, with 11 bases aligning to TRBD1. CDR1 and CDR2 (germline): SGHRS, YFSETQ. The CDR3 is 15 amino acids. V was clipped by 4 bases and J by 2 bases; unmatched bases: 5.

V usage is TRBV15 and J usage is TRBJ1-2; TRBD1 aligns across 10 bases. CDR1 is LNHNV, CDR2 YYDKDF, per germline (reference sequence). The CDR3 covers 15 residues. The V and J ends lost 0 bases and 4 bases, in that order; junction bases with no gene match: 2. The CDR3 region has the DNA TGTGCCACCAGCAGAGATTGGGACAGGGGCTATGGCTACACCTTC. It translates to CATSRDWDRGYGYTF.

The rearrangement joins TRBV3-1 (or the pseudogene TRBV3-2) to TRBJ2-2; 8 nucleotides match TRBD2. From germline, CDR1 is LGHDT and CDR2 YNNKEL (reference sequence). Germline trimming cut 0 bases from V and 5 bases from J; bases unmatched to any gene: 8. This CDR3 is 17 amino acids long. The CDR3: CASSQDLWRGATGELFF. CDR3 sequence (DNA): TGTGCCAGCAGCCAAGATCTCTGGCGGGGGGCTACCGGGGAGCTGTTTTTT.

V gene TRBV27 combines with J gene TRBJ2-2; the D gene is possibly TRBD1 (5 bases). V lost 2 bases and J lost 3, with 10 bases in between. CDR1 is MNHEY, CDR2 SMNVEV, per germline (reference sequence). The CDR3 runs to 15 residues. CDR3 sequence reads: CASSLRQTYTGELFF. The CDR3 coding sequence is TGTGCCAGCAGTTTAAGACAGACTTACACCGGGGAGCTGTTTTTT.

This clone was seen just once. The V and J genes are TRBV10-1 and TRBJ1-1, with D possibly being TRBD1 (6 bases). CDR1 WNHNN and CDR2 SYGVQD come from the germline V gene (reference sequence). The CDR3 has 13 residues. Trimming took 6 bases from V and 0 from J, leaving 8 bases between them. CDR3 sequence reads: CASSRDMNTEAFF. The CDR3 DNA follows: TGCGCCAGCAGCAGGGACATGAACACTGAAGCTTTCTTT.

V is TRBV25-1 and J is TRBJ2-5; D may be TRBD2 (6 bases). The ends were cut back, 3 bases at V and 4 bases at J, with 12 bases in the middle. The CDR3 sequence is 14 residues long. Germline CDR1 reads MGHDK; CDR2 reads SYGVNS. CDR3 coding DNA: TGTGCCAGCAGTGAGGAGGGAAAAGGAGAGACCCAGTACTTC. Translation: CASSEEGKGETQYF.

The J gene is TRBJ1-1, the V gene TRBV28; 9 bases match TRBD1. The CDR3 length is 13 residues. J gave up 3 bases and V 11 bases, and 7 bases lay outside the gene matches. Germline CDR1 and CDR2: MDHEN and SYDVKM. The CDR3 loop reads CAVTGGSYTEAFF. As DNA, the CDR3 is TGTGCCGTTACAGGGGGCTCGTACACTGAAGCTTTCTTT.

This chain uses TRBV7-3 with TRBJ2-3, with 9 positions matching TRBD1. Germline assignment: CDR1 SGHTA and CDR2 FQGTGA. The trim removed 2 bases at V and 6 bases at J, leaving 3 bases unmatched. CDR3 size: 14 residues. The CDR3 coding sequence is TGTGCCAGCAGCTTAGGACAGGGGAGGGATACGCAGTATTTT. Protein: CASSLGQGRDTQYF.

CDR3 coding DNA: TGTGCCAGCAGCCCCGAAACAGGGACGAAAGGTATCTATGGCTACACCTTC. This sequence encodes CASSPETGTKGIYGYTF. V and J are TRBV7-2 and TRBJ1-2, with a possible D match to TRBD1 (6 bases). With 5 bases removed from V and 4 bases from J, the gap between germline ends came to 23 bases. Germline V gene data show CDR1 as SGHTA and CDR2 as FQGNSA. This CDR3 spans 17 amino acids.

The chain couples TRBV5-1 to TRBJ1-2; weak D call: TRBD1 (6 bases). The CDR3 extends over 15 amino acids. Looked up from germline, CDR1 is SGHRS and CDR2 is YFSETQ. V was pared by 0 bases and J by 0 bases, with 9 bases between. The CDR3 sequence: CASSLGDTANYGYTF. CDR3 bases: TGCGCCAGCAGCTTGGGGGACACTGCTAACTATGGCTACACCTTC.